This T cell receptor (beta chain) was observed in a study of cytomegalovirus exposure and HLA in healthy donors. General observations from the study: Listed as cytomegalovirus-associated were approximately 160 TCR beta chains.

V trimming: 5 bases; J trimming: 2 bases; junction bases outside the gene matches: 9. This CDR3 region has 15 residues. Germline CDR1 reads SGHTA; CDR2 reads FQGNSA. PCR primers comprised 60 Vbeta and 13 Jbeta primers. Here immunoSEQ multiplex PCR was the method, and the copy in TCRdb shows in-frame clones only, minus some. This listing includes some 70,000 clones. A note on this clone: No antigen is known for it.

The V call is TRBV7-2, the J call TRBJ2-7; 7 bases match TRBD1. The TCR comes from a man aged 35 to 55 in good health and CMV-seronegative. The material sequenced was PBMCs. CDR3 bases: TGTGCCAGCAGCCCGCGCGTGGGACAGACCTACGAGCAGTACTTC. Encoded protein: CASSPRVGQTYEQYF. Supplemented by reference TRBV7-2 and TRBJ2-7, the full variable domain reads GAGVSQSPSNKVTEKGKDVELRCDPISGHTALYWYRQSLGQGLEFLIYFQGNSAPDKSGLPSDRFSAERTGGSVSTLTIQRTQQEDSAVYLCASSPRVGQTYEQYFGPGTRLTVT.